The present T cell receptor beta chain was sequenced within a study of human T cells and chemical hapten exposure. Study observations and caveats: Expanded TCRs formed significantly more large CDR3 similarity clusters than controls.

As for time point: patch test 2, 6 weeks after DPC sensitization. The treatment: therapeutic diphenylcyclopropenone sensitization with weekly scalp DPC. The CDR3 covers 16 residues. Deletions cut 6 bases from V and 0 bases from J, with 15 bases between. Germline V gives CDR1 SGHTA, CDR2 FQGTGA. There are a few counts of this clonotype. Its antigen is not known. Individual cDNA molecules had unique molecular identifiers attached to them by the library. Source study methods: The number of TCRs in each sample had a median of around 96,000 and spanned about 23,224 to 690,600. TCRdb ran MiXCR on the RACE reads and lists one entry per CDR3 protein. The V and J calls and clone size come from TCRdb's table, not from the authors' own analysis. The sample has fewer than 100,000 distinct CDR3 sequences, under 14% seen once.

The V and J genes are TRBV7-3 and TRBJ1-5; D might be TRBD1 (6 bases). The TCR comes from a young man with alopecia areata. Some clones in this sample may be carry-over from other donors' samples. Sequenced here: whole blood, sampled in connection with sensitization to the hapten diphenylcyclopropenone (DPC). As DNA, the CDR3 is TGTGCCAGCAGTTACAGACAGGCCAATAGCAATCAGCCCCAGCATTTT. It is translated as CASSYRQANSNQPQHF.